This T cell receptor beta chain comes out of a study of blood T cells in healthy people across ages. A second PCR, run for 7 to 11 cycles, used a sample-barcoded 5' primer plus a J-beta primer mix. TCRdb fed the 5' RACE reads into MiXCR, producing one record per CDR3 protein. The repertoire includes about 830,000 distinct CDR3 sequences, around 62% of them detected once, and about 30% sits in the top ten. V was shortened by 5 bases and J by 4 bases, with 13 bases between the two germline ends. This CDR3 spans 14 amino acids. This clonotype occurred a few times. The chain combines TRBV12-3 or TRBV12-4 with TRBJ2-3; D is unclear. The TCR originated in a man aged 30-40 years in good health. What was sequenced was blood. The CDR3 spells CASSHRPDSDTQYF. CDR3 DNA sequence: TGTGCCAGCAGTCACAGACCTGATTCAGATACGCAGTATTTT.